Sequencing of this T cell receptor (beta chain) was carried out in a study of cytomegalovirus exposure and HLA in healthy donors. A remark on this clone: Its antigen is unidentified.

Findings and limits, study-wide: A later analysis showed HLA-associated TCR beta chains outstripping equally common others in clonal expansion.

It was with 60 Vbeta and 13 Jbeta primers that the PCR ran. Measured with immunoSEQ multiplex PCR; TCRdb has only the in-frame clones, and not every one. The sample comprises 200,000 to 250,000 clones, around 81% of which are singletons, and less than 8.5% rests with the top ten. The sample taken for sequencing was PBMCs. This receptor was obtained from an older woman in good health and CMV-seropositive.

The CDR3 bases are TGTGCCAGTAGTATACACGGGGGGCTAAGGCAGCCCCAGCATTTT. Its translation is CASSIHGGLRQPQHF. V gene TRBV19 combines with J gene TRBJ1-5; weak D call: TRBD1 (6 bases). The CDR3 is made up of 15 amino acids. The germline V gene has CDR1 LNHDA and CDR2 SQIVND (reference sequence). V lost 2 bases to trimming and J lost 7 bases, with 15 bases between them.